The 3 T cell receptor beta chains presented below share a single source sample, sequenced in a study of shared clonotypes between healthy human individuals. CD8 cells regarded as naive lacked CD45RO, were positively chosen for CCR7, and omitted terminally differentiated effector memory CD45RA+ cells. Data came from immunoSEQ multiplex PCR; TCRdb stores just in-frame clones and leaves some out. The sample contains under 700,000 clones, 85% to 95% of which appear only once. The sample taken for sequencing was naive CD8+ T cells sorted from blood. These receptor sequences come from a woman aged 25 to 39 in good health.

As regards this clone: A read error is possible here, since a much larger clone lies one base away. This CDR3 reads CASSTYYEQYF. In DNA form, the CDR3 reads TGTGCCAGCAGCACCTACTACGAGCAGTACTTC. This chain connects TRBV5-6 to TRBJ2-7; D uncertain. Trimming pared 4 bases from V and 3 bases from J, leaving 5 bases between. The CDR3 extends over 11 amino acids. CDR1 is SGHDT, CDR2 YYEEEE, per germline.

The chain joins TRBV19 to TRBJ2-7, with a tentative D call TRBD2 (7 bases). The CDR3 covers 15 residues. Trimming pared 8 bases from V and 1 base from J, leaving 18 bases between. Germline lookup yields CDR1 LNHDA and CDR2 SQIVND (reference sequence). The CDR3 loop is CASSVGGAESYEQYF. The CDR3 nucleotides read TGTGCCAGTTCCGTGGGGGGGGCGGAATCCTACGAGCAGTACTTC.

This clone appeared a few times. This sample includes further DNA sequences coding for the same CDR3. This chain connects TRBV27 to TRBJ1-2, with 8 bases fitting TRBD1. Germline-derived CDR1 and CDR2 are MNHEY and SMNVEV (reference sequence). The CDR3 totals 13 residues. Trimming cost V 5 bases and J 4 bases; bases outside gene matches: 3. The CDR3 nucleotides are TGTGCCAGCAGTCCGGGGACAGGCTATGGCTACACCTTC. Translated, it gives CASSPGTGYGYTF.